The 32 T cell receptor beta chains given below trace back to one sample, sequenced in a study of T cell responses to AZD1222 COVID-19 vaccine. Some clones are missing from TCRdb's copy, which holds only in-frame ones; the method was immunoSEQ multiplex PCR. The sample lists about 140,000 clones; 92% were seen once. The specimen comprised peripheral blood, sampled on day 0 of AZD1222 vaccination. The source is an adult in good health.

V usage is TRBV19 and J usage is TRBJ2-6; no firm D call. CDR1 is LNHDA and CDR2 is SQIVND in the germline V gene (reference sequence). Trimming removed 9 bases at V and 0 bases at J, with 6 bases between. The CDR3 covers 13 residues. The CDR3 here is CARVSSGANVLTF. CDR3 coding DNA: TGTGCCAGAGTGAGCTCTGGGGCCAACGTCCTGACTTTC. The full variable domain, with the rest looked up from reference TRBV19 and TRBJ2-6, is DGGITQSPKYLFRKEGQNVTLSCEQNLNHDAMYWYRQDPGQGLRLIYYSQIVNDFQKGDIAEGYSVSREKKESFPLTVTSAQKNPTAFYLCARVSSGANVLTFGAGSRLTVL.

The chain is built from TRBV6-5 and TRBJ1-1; tentatively, D is TRBD1 (5 bases). Trimming took off 5 bases at V and 5 bases at J, with 12 bases between the two ends. The CDR3 is made up of 13 amino acids. Germline lookup yields CDR1 MNHEY and CDR2 SVGAGI. The CDR3 is CASSTAGNTEAFF. The CDR3 bases are TGTGCCAGCAGTACGGCAGGGAATACTGAAGCTTTCTTT.

The rearrangement joins TRBV18 to TRBJ1-5; D is unresolved. The germline V gene encodes CDR1 KGHSH and CDR2 LQKENI. Trimming removed 0 bases at V and 7 bases at J, with 4 bases between. CDR3 length: 12 amino acids. This CDR3 is CASSPPGQPQHF. CDR3 sequence (DNA): TGTGCCAGCTCACCACCGGGGCAGCCCCAGCATTTT. The whole variable domain, filled in from reference TRBV18 and TRBJ1-5, reads NAGVMQNPRHLVRRRGQEARLRCSPMKGHSHVYWYRQLPEEGLKFMVYLQKENIIDESGMPKERFSAEFPKEGPSILRIQQVVRGDSAAYFCASSPPGQPQHFGDGTRLSIL.

This chain uses TRBV30 with TRBJ2-6; D ambiguous. Germline V lookup: CDR1 GTSNPN, CDR2 SVGIG (reference sequence). The ends were cut back, 0 bases at V and 2 bases at J, with 5 bases in the middle. CDR3 length equals 14 residues. CDR3 residues: CAWSVTAGANVLTF. CDR3 nucleotide sequence: TGTGCCTGGAGTGTAACGGCTGGGGCCAACGTCCTGACTTTC. Based on the CDR3 plus reference TRBV30 and TRBJ2-6, the full variable domain is SQTIHQWPATLVQPVGSPLSLECTVEGTSNPNLYWYRQAAGRGLQLLFYSVGIGQISSEVPQNLSASRPQDRQFILSSKKLLLSDSGFYLCAWSVTAGANVLTFGAGSRLTVL.

V is TRBV11-3 and J is TRBJ2-1, with D perhaps matching TRBD2 (6 bases). There are 16 residues in the CDR3. Trimming shortened V by 5 bases and J by 0 bases, and 14 bases separated the two germline ends. From germline, CDR1 is SGHNT and CDR2 YENEEA. The CDR3 is CASSLGLSGSYNEQFF. CDR3 DNA sequence: TGTGCCAGCAGCCTAGGCCTTAGCGGCTCCTACAATGAGCAGTTCTTC.

The chain is built from TRBV13 and TRBJ2-7; 9 bases line up with TRBD1. Germline CDR1 reads PRHDT; CDR2 reads FYEKMQ (reference sequence). V lost 5 bases to trimming and J lost 4 bases; unmatched junction nucleotides: 9. The CDR3 loop spans 15 amino acids. In DNA form, the CDR3 reads TGTGCCAGCAGCCGGACAGGGGAACAGGATTACGAGCAGTACTTC. Translated: CASSRTGEQDYEQYF.

The chain uses TRBV11-2 and TRBJ2-7; tentatively, D is TRBD1 (5 bases). Germline-derived CDR1 and CDR2 are SGHAT and FQNNGV. V was clipped by 2 bases and J by 2 bases, with 10 bases between them. The CDR3 sequence is 14 residues long. CDR3 residues: CASSLLPGTYEQYF. The CDR3 coding sequence is TGTGCCAGCAGCTTATTGCCAGGGACCTACGAGCAGTACTTC.

The chain recombines TRBV4-3 with TRBJ2-2; the match to TRBD2 covers 8 bases. The length of the CDR3 is 18 residues. Per germline, CDR1 LGHNA and CDR2 YSLEER. After removal of 0 bases from V and 1 base from J, the junction contained 7 bases not matched to a gene. The CDR3 sequence: CASSQDVAGRVNTGELFF. The CDR3 DNA reads TGCGCCAGCAGCCAAGATGTAGCGGGACGGGTGAACACCGGGGAGCTGTTTTTT.

The chain has TRBV3-1 (or the pseudogene TRBV3-2) and TRBJ2-7; D might be TRBD1 (5 bases). Germline V gives CDR1 LGHDT, CDR2 YNNKEL (reference sequence). V lost 8 bases and J 5 bases, leaving 10 bases between the germline ends. This CDR3 comprises 11 residues. The CDR3 loop reads CASDQGDEQYF. CDR3 DNA: TGTGCCAGCGATCAGGGCGACGAGCAGTACTTC.

The chain carries TRBV3-1 (or the pseudogene TRBV3-2) and TRBJ2-1; the match to TRBD2 covers 9 bases. Germline CDR1 LGHDT, CDR2 YNNKEL (reference sequence). V lost 7 bases, J lost 4 bases, and 2 bases stayed unmatched. This CDR3 contains 13 residues. In DNA, the CDR3 is TGTGCCAGCAACCTAGCGGGGTACAATGAGCAGTTCTTC. It translates to CASNLAGYNEQFF.

The chain joins TRBV19 to TRBJ2-7, with 7 bases lining up with TRBD1. The J segment lost 4 bases and the V segment lost 4 bases, leaving 7 bases of the junction unmatched. This CDR3 contains 14 residues. Germline V gene sequence: CDR1 LNHDA, CDR2 SQIVND (reference sequence). The CDR3, as DNA: TGTGCCAGTAGTACCCCGGGACAGATTTACGAGCAGTACTTC. It yields the protein CASSTPGQIYEQYF.

The chain couples TRBV5-1 to TRBJ1-5; no firm D call. Germline V CDR1 and CDR2: SGHRS, YFSETQ. Trimming pared 3 bases from V and 9 bases from J, leaving 4 bases between. The CDR3 sequence is 10 residues long. This CDR3 reads CASSSPPQHF. CDR3 bases: TGCGCCAGCAGCTCTCCGCCCCAGCATTTT.

The V call is TRBV9, the J call TRBJ2-1, with D possibly called TRBD1 or TRBD2 (5 bases each). The CDR3 is made up of 15 amino acids. CDR1 is SGDLS and CDR2 is YYNGEE in the germline V gene. V lost 4 bases to trimming and J lost 7 bases, with 18 bases between them. The CDR3 region has the DNA TGTGCCAGCAGCTCCCGGGTCGTGGGGGTAAATGAGCAGTTCTTC. This encodes CASSSRVVGVNEQFF.

The chain is built from TRBV19 and TRBJ1-1; 8 nucleotides line up with TRBD1. Trimming cost V 7 bases and J 0 bases; bases outside gene matches: 7. The germline V gene has CDR1 LNHDA and CDR2 SQIVND (reference sequence). CDR3 size: 15 residues. The CDR3 region has the DNA TGTGCCAGTACCCACTTGGACAGGGTGAACACTGAAGCTTTCTTT. This encodes CASTHLDRVNTEAFF.

The chain has TRBV11-2 and TRBJ2-7; 11 nucleotides line up with TRBD2. CDR3 length: 15 amino acids. J lost 5 bases, V lost 5 bases, and 8 bases had no gene match. Germline V lookup: CDR1 SGHAT, CDR2 FQNNGV. The CDR3 bases are TGTGCCAGCAGCCATATTAGCGGGAGGGTCCACGAGCAGTACTTC. Amino acid sequence: CASSHISGRVHEQYF.

The V and J genes are TRBV19 and TRBJ1-2, with a possible D match to TRBD1 (5 bases). The CDR3 is 13 amino acids. Trimming took 5 bases from V and 0 from J, leaving 7 bases between them. Germline CDR1 LNHDA, CDR2 SQIVND (reference sequence). The CDR3 here is CASSQGANYGYTF. The DNA of the CDR3 is TGTGCCAGTAGTCAGGGAGCTAACTATGGCTACACCTTC. Complete variable domain (other parts from reference TRBV19 and TRBJ1-2): DGGITQSPKYLFRKEGQNVTLSCEQNLNHDAMYWYRQDPGQGLRLIYYSQIVNDFQKGDIAEGYSVSREKKESFPLTVTSAQKNPTAFYLCASSQGANYGYTFGSGTRLTVV.

The chain employs TRBV5-1 and TRBJ2-7; no firm D call. The CDR3 is 14 residues long. Trimming took 1 base from V and 2 from J, leaving 10 bases between them. The germline V gene has CDR1 SGHRS and CDR2 YFSETQ. The CDR3 protein is CASSLTDYPYEQYF. The CDR3 nucleotides read TGCGCCAGCAGCTTGACGGATTACCCCTACGAGCAGTACTTC.

This clone was counted between two and nine times. The chain joins TRBV2 to TRBJ1-5, with D perhaps matching TRBD1 (5 bases). The ends were cut back, 5 bases at V and 10 bases at J, with 12 bases in the middle. The CDR3 is 12 residues long. Germline V gives CDR1 SNHLY, CDR2 FYNNEI. The CDR3 DNA reads as TGTGCCAGCAGTTCGTCAGGGAGACCCCAGCATTTT. It is translated as CASSSSGRPQHF.

The V and J genes are TRBV2 and TRBJ1-5; D is possibly TRBD1 (5 bases). Germline values: CDR1 SNHLY, CDR2 FYNNEI. This CDR3 comprises 15 residues. Trimming pared 1 base from V and 0 bases from J, leaving 7 bases between. CDR3 sequence reads: CASSEGTYSNQPQHF. The CDR3 region has the DNA TGTGCCAGCAGTGAAGGGACATATAGCAATCAGCCCCAGCATTTT.

This clone was recorded only once. This chain links TRBV7-9 with TRBJ1-1; 11 bases are shared with TRBD1. V was clipped by 4 bases and J by 6 bases; unmatched bases: 4. The CDR3 is 14 residues long. CDR1 is SEHNR and CDR2 is FQNEAQ in the germline V gene (reference sequence). The CDR3 region has the DNA TGTGCCAGCAGCTCTGGGACAGGGGGGGCTGAAGCTTTCTTT. This sequence encodes CASSSGTGGAEAFF.

The V gene is TRBV10-3, the J gene TRBJ2-2; D may be TRBD1 (5 bases). Deletions cut 1 base from V and 0 bases from J, with 12 bases between. The CDR3 totals 17 residues. Germline assignment: CDR1 ENHRY and CDR2 SYGVKD. The CDR3 spells CAISELVTATNTGELFF. CDR3 DNA sequence: TGTGCCATCAGTGAGTTGGTGACAGCGACGAACACCGGGGAGCTGTTTTTT.

The CDR3 sequence is CASSAIRGPIGKLFF. In DNA form, the CDR3 reads TGCGCCAGCAGCGCCATCAGGGGTCCCATCGGAAAACTGTTTTTT. The V call is TRBV5-1, the J call TRBJ1-4; perhaps TRBD1 as D (6 bases). The CDR3 totals 15 residues. Germline CDR1 SGHRS, CDR2 YFSETQ. V dropped 4 bases and J dropped 10 bases, with 20 bases sitting between them.

The gene calls are TRBV19 and TRBJ2-1; TRBD2 aligns across 9 bases. Germline CDR1 is LNHDA and CDR2 is SQIVND (reference sequence). This CDR3 contains 16 residues. Germline trimming cut 4 bases from V and 0 bases from J; bases unmatched to any gene: 4. CDR3: CASSSLAGISYNEQFF. Written as DNA, the CDR3 is TGTGCCAGTAGTAGTCTAGCGGGGATCTCCTACAATGAGCAGTTCTTC. The variable domain in full, completed from reference TRBV19 and TRBJ2-1, reads DGGITQSPKYLFRKEGQNVTLSCEQNLNHDAMYWYRQDPGQGLRLIYYSQIVNDFQKGDIAEGYSVSREKKESFPLTVTSAQKNPTAFYLCASSSLAGISYNEQFFGPGTRLTVL.

The chain uses TRBV11-2 and TRBJ2-1, with a weak D call TRBD2 (6 bases). Germline assignment: CDR1 SGHAT and CDR2 FQNNGV. The CDR3 has 15 amino acids. The V and J ends lost 0 bases and 5 bases respectively, with 11 bases between them. The CDR3, as DNA: TGTGCCAGCAGCTTAGATAGGGACTGGAACAATGAGCAGTTCTTC. It encodes CASSLDRDWNNEQFF. Based on the CDR3 plus reference TRBV11-2 and TRBJ2-1, the full variable domain is EAGVAQSPRYKIIEKRQSVAFWCNPISGHATLYWYQQILGQGPKLLIQFQNNGVVDDSQLPKDRFSAERLKGVDSTLKIQPAKLEDSAVYLCASSLDRDWNNEQFFGPGTRLTVL.

The chain joins TRBV12-5 to TRBJ1-4; the D gene is possibly TRBD1 (6 bases). The length of the CDR3 is 15 residues. Per germline, CDR1 LGHNT and CDR2 FRNRAP. The V end was cut by 5 bases, the J end by 8 bases, with 18 bases between. CDR3 sequence: CASGVGAGEREKLFF. The CDR3 DNA reads TGTGCTAGTGGTGTTGGAGCAGGGGAAAGGGAAAAACTGTTTTTT.

The V and J genes are TRBV6-5 and TRBJ1-1; possibly TRBD1 for D (5 bases). Germline V gene sequence: CDR1 MNHEY, CDR2 SVGAGI. V was shortened by 0 bases and J by 0 bases, with 11 bases between the two germline ends. The CDR3 runs 16 residues. The CDR3 coding sequence is TGTGCCAGCAGTTACTCGAGTGGGGGGGTGAACACTGAAGCTTTCTTT. Its translation is CASSYSSGGVNTEAFF.

The chain uses TRBV27 and TRBJ1-5, with TRBD1 matching 7 bases. The CDR3 is 13 residues long. The germline V gene has CDR1 MNHEY and CDR2 SMNVEV (reference sequence). The junction had 3 bases not matched to a gene; V was cut back by 6 bases and J by 4 bases. DNA for the CDR3: TGTGCCAGCAGGGAACAGGGGAATCAGCCCCAGCATTTT. Its translation: CASREQGNQPQHF.

The chain joins TRBV5-1 to TRBJ1-3; D gene ambiguous. Germline V gene lookup returns CDR1 SGHRS and CDR2 YFSETQ. CDR3 length: 16 residues. Trimming shortened V by 0 bases and J by 0 bases, and 10 bases separated the two germline ends. CDR3 in amino acids: CASSLEGLDSGNTIYF. CDR3 nucleotide sequence: TGCGCCAGCAGCTTGGAAGGGTTAGACTCTGGAAACACCATATATTTT.

This clone showed up just once. V gene TRBV6-5 combines with J gene TRBJ1-5, with 7 bases matching TRBD1. CDR1 is MNHEY, CDR2 SVGAGI, per germline. The CDR3 runs 14 residues. With 2 bases clipped from V and 6 bases from J, the junction kept 4 bases outside the gene matches. The CDR3 DNA is TGTGCCAGCAGTTACGGAGGGGGCTTTCAGCCCCAGCATTTT. It encodes CASSYGGGFQPQHF.

The rearrangement links TRBV18 to TRBJ1-3, with 8 bases that match TRBD1. There are 16 residues in the CDR3. In germline, CDR1 is KGHSH, CDR2 LQKENI. J lost 2 bases, V lost 3 bases, and 6 bases had no gene match. The DNA of the CDR3 is TGTGCCAGCTCACCCCAACCGACAGGGGCTGGAAACACCATATATTTT. This codes for CASSPQPTGAGNTIYF.

J is TRBJ1-4 and V is TRBV28; 9 bases map to TRBD1. Trimming took 2 bases from V and 8 from J; bases not matched to a gene: 0. The germline gives CDR1 MDHEN, CDR2 SYDVKM. CDR3 size: 13 residues. The DNA of the CDR3 is TGTGCCAGCAGTTTAGACAGGGGGGAAAAACTGTTTTTT. This translates into CASSLDRGEKLFF.

The V call is TRBV5-1, the J call TRBJ1-2; possibly TRBD1 for D (6 bases). V lost 3 bases and J lost 0, with 12 bases in between. Germline-derived CDR1 and CDR2 are SGHRS and YFSETQ. The CDR3 spans 15 residues. CDR3 protein: CASSWKGEANYGYTF. CDR3 bases: TGCGCCAGCAGCTGGAAGGGGGAGGCTAACTATGGCTACACCTTC.